The source of this TCR beta chain is a study of blood T cell repertoires in COVID-19. Assignment of participants to cohorts was predicated upon participant-reported clinical history. Participants in the exposed group had met a COVID-19 case in the 2 weeks before joining the study. From germline, CDR1 is GTSNPN and CDR2 SVGIG (reference sequence). The J segment lost 6 bases and the V segment lost 4 bases, leaving 2 bases of the junction unmatched. This CDR3 is built from 13 residues. Clones were read by immunoSEQ multiplex PCR, and TCRdb kept only the in-frame ones, dropping some. The table has over 200,000 clones, 88% seen once.

Input material: PBMCs or T cells enriched from blood (not recorded which). The source is a woman aged 25 to 39 who had been exposed to COVID-19. V is TRBV30 and J is TRBJ2-2; TRBD2 agrees at 10 bases. The CDR3 region has the DNA TGTGCCTGGACTAGCGGGAGTGCCGGGGAGCTGTTTTTT. This codes for CAWTSGSAGELFF.